Listed here are 29 T cell receptor beta chains from one sample, sequenced in a study of CD4 T cells in relation to SARS-CoV-2 and coronaviruses. Some clones are missing from TCRdb's copy, which holds only in-frame ones; the method was immunoSEQ multiplex PCR. Found here are some 65,000 clones, about 87% of them singletons; the top ten hold over 1.5%. The unexposed donors gave CD4+ T cells in 2011-2018, prior to COVID-19. Sequenced input: memory CD4+ T cells from PBMCs. These receptors originate from a human donor in good health.

This sequence joins TRBV7-9 and TRBJ1-1; D is unresolved. Trimming cost V 5 bases and J 0 bases, with 10 bases left between them. The CDR3 consists of 14 residues. Germline-derived CDR1 and CDR2 are SEHNR and FQNEAQ (reference sequence). CDR3 nucleotides: TGTGCCAGCAGCCGCCCAGAGATGAACACTGAAGCTTTCTTT. Amino acid sequence: CASSRPEMNTEAFF.

For the CDR3, the DNA is TGTGCCAGCAGTTTGGGGGGGTCTGTAGGTTCACCCCTCCACTTT. Residues: CASSLGGSVGSPLHF. The chain couples TRBV28 to TRBJ1-6; perhaps TRBD1 as D (5 bases). CDR1 and CDR2 from the germline V gene are MDHEN and SYDVKM. Trimming removed 3 bases from V and 9 bases from J, with 15 bases in between. This CDR3 is built from 15 residues.

The J gene is TRBJ2-7, the V gene TRBV10-3; TRBD1 might be the D (6 bases). This CDR3 is 13 amino acids long. The germline V and J ends were trimmed by 2 bases and 5 bases, with 10 bases remaining between them. Germline loops: CDR1 ENHRY, CDR2 SYGVKD. This CDR3 reads CAISEGQPNEQYF. CDR3 DNA sequence: TGTGCCATCAGTGAGGGACAGCCTAACGAGCAGTACTTC.

The chain has TRBV5-4 and TRBJ2-7, with 7 bases identical to TRBD2. The V gene end was trimmed by 4 bases and the J gene end by 5 bases; junction bases not matched to a gene: 12. The germline V gene encodes CDR1 SGHNT and CDR2 YYREEE (reference sequence). The CDR3 consists of 15 residues. The CDR3 reads CASSPGRESGNEQYF. CDR3 bases: TGTGCCAGCAGCCCTGGGCGGGAGAGCGGGAACGAGCAGTACTTC.

The CDR3 protein is CASSATGYNEQFF. In nucleotides, the CDR3 is TGCGCCAGCAGCGCGACAGGCTACAATGAGCAGTTCTTC. The genes are TRBV5-1 and TRBJ2-1; weak D call: TRBD1 (6 bases). Trimming removed 4 bases from V and 3 bases from J, with 8 bases in between. The germline CDR1 and CDR2 sequences are SGHRS and YFSETQ. This CDR3 has 13 residues.

The V and J genes are TRBV5-1 and TRBJ1-1; tentatively, D is TRBD1 (5 bases). CDR1 and CDR2 from the germline V gene are SGHRS and YFSETQ. Deletions cut 5 bases from V and 1 base from J, with 9 bases between. The CDR3 runs to 13 residues. CDR3 DNA: TGCGCCAGCAGAGGGACCTCGAACACTGAAGCTTTCTTT. Encoded protein: CASRGTSNTEAFF. The full variable domain, its missing parts supplied by reference TRBV5-1 and TRBJ1-1, is KAGVTQTPRYLIKTRGQQVTLSCSPISGHRSVSWYQQTPGQGLQFLFEYFSETQRNKGNFPGRFSGRQFSNSRSEMNVSTLELGDSALYLCASRGTSNTEAFFGQGTRLTVV.

This rearrangement joins TRBV5-1 to TRBJ2-2; D gene uncertain. Germline V gene lookup returns CDR1 SGHRS and CDR2 YFSETQ. The CDR3 has 14 residues. The V and J ends lost 5 bases and 2 bases respectively, with 10 bases between them. The CDR3 sequence is CASRGVLNTGELFF. CDR3 coding DNA: TGCGCCAGCAGAGGTGTGTTAAACACCGGGGAGCTGTTTTTT. Together with reference TRBV5-1 and TRBJ2-2, the CDR3 gives the full variable domain: KAGVTQTPRYLIKTRGQQVTLSCSPISGHRSVSWYQQTPGQGLQFLFEYFSETQRNKGNFPGRFSGRQFSNSRSEMNVSTLELGDSALYLCASRGVLNTGELFFGEGSRLTVL.

The chain uses TRBV7-2 and TRBJ1-5, with D possibly matching TRBD1 (6 bases). The CDR3 runs 14 residues. Trimming shortened V by 2 bases and J by 6 bases, and 11 bases separated the two germline ends. Germline CDR1 is SGHTA and CDR2 is FQGNSA. DNA of the CDR3: TGTGCCAGCAGCTTATTGGGGGCGGCTCAGCCCCAGCATTTT. Residues: CASSLLGAAQPQHF.

With respect to this clone: Since no conserved phenylalanine or tryptophan closes the CDR3, a read error is the likely cause. It is unclear where the CDR3 begins or ends on the DNA, so no DNA is shown, and the CDR3 is as TCRdb lists it. V gene TRBV2 combines with J gene TRBJ2-7; the D call in the table, TRBD1, was not verified against the DNA. Termini included, the CDR3 measures 11 amino acids. CDR1 and CDR2 (germline): SNHLY, FYNNEI. The CDR3 sequence is CASRDPGTGGL.

J is TRBJ1-2 and V is TRBV5-5; the D is unclear. The CDR3 extends over 16 amino acids. The germline V gene has CDR1 SGHKS and CDR2 YYEKEE (reference sequence). The germline V and J ends were trimmed by 2 bases and 0 bases, with 14 bases remaining between them. The DNA of the CDR3 is TGTGCCAGCAGCTTCGGGCAGAGGAGCCCTAACTATGGCTACACCTTC. It translates to CASSFGQRSPNYGYTF.

The gene calls are TRBV12-3 or TRBV12-4 and TRBJ2-5; D remains ambiguous. The CDR3 extends over 13 amino acids. The ends were cut back, 2 bases at V and 5 bases at J, with 9 bases in the middle. CDR3 coding DNA: TGTGCCAGCAGTTTAAGTAGGTGGGAGACCCAGTACTTC. Translation: CASSLSRWETQYF.

This clone has only one observation. The V call is TRBV11-2, the J call TRBJ2-1, with 7 bases that match TRBD2. V was pared by 6 bases and J by 3 bases, with 5 bases of the junction left unmatched. CDR3 size: 14 residues. Per germline, CDR1 SGHAT and CDR2 FQNNGV. The chain's CDR3 is CASSPSSGYNEQFF. The CDR3 bases are TGTGCCAGCAGTCCATCTAGCGGCTACAATGAGCAGTTCTTC.

CDR3 protein: CASQGQAYSPLHF. The CDR3 DNA follows: TGTGCCAGCCAAGGACAGGCCTATTCACCCCTCCACTTT. V usage is TRBV12-3 or TRBV12-4 and J usage is TRBJ1-6; 7 bases line up with TRBD1. This CDR3 contains 13 residues. V was clipped by 8 bases and J by 8 bases; unmatched bases: 6.

The chain is built from TRBV11-2 and TRBJ2-1; TRBD2 aligns across 8 bases. The CDR3 loop spans 16 amino acids. Germline lookup yields CDR1 SGHAT and CDR2 FQNNGV. Losses at the gene ends were 4 bases for V and 6 bases for J; bases not matched to a gene: 11. The CDR3 region is CASSYTSLAGLNEQFF. In nucleotides, the CDR3 is TGTGCCAGCAGCTACACCTCCCTAGCGGGCCTCAATGAGCAGTTCTTC.

This clone was observed once. The V gene is TRBV28, the J gene TRBJ1-1, with 9 positions matching TRBD1. The CDR3 length is 15 residues. Trimming cost V 5 bases and J 4 bases; bases outside gene matches: 8. The germline gives CDR1 MDHEN, CDR2 SYDVKM. Written as DNA, the CDR3 is TGTGCCAGCAGTGGCCTGGGACAGGGAGGCACTGAAGCTTTCTTT. This gives the protein CASSGLGQGGTEAFF.

The chain uses TRBV6-5 and TRBJ2-5; 7 positions match TRBD1. The CDR3 has 16 amino acids. J lost 1 base, V lost 0 bases, and 5 bases had no gene match. From germline, CDR1 is MNHEY and CDR2 SVGAGI. The CDR3 loop is CASSYSLTGIQETQYF. The CDR3 nucleotides are TGTGCCAGCAGTTACTCATTGACAGGGATCCAAGAGACCCAGTACTTC.

The genes are TRBV6-5 and TRBJ1-1; possibly TRBD1 for D (6 bases). The ends were cut back, 6 bases at V and 4 bases at J, with 15 bases in the middle. This CDR3 spans 14 amino acids. Germline-derived CDR1 and CDR2 are MNHEY and SVGAGI. DNA for the CDR3: TGTGCCAGCAGAAAACAGGGTATCAGCACTGAAGCTTTCTTT. It encodes CASRKQGISTEAFF.

The chain couples TRBV20-1 to TRBJ2-1, with D possibly matching TRBD1 (5 bases). This CDR3 is built from 11 residues. Germline CDR1 reads DFQATT; CDR2 reads SNEGSKA (reference sequence). Trimming cost V 7 bases and J 7 bases, with 11 bases left between them. CDR3 in amino acids: CSVDSANEQFF. The CDR3 DNA reads TGCAGTGTCGACAGTGCGAATGAGCAGTTCTTC.

The chain is built from TRBV6-6 and TRBJ1-5; D may be TRBD1 (5 bases). V was shortened by 3 bases and J by 6 bases, with 9 bases between the two germline ends. The CDR3 is 13 residues long. Germline CDR1 MNHNY, CDR2 SVGAGI (reference sequence). The CDR3 coding sequence is TGTGCCAGCAGTTATGGGGGTTCTCAGCCCCAGCATTTT. Translating gives CASSYGGSQPQHF.

V and J are TRBV5-1 and TRBJ2-3; TRBD2 agrees at 7 bases. Germline V gene data show CDR1 as SGHRS and CDR2 as YFSETQ. J lost 4 bases, V lost 0 bases, and 8 bases had no gene match. The CDR3 has 16 residues. CDR3 region: CASSLGAGVGADTQYF. The CDR3 DNA sequence: TGCGCCAGCAGCTTGGGGGCGGGAGTAGGCGCAGATACGCAGTATTTT. Combining the CDR3 with reference TRBV5-1 and TRBJ2-3 gives the whole variable domain KAGVTQTPRYLIKTRGQQVTLSCSPISGHRSVSWYQQTPGQGLQFLFEYFSETQRNKGNFPGRFSGRQFSNSRSEMNVSTLELGDSALYLCASSLGAGVGADTQYFGPGTRLTVL.

The chain couples TRBV6-5 to TRBJ1-2; 12 bases agree with TRBD1. V trimming: 6 bases; J trimming: 4 bases; junction bases outside the gene matches: 6. The CDR3 runs to 15 residues. Per the germline V gene, CDR1 is MNHEY and CDR2 is SVGAGI. CDR3 in DNA: TGTGCCAGCAGGTCCGGGACAGGGGGCAGCTATGGCTACACCTTC. Its translation: CASRSGTGGSYGYTF.

The CDR3 spells CASSLVLQGPSRAFF. In nucleotides, the CDR3 is TGTGCCAGCAGTTTAGTTCTACAGGGACCTTCTCGGGCTTTCTTT. The J gene is TRBJ1-1, the V gene TRBV28; D might be TRBD1 (6 bases). Germline loops: CDR1 MDHEN, CDR2 SYDVKM. Trimming shortened V by 2 bases and J by 11 bases, and 21 bases separated the two germline ends. The CDR3 spans 15 residues.

This rearrangement joins TRBV5-6 to TRBJ1-3; TRBD1 matches 9 bases. Germline trimming cut 4 bases from V and 4 bases from J; bases unmatched to any gene: 6. The CDR3 runs 15 residues. Per germline, CDR1 SGHDT and CDR2 YYEEEE. The CDR3: CASSQTGTGGNTIYF. The DNA of the CDR3 is TGTGCCAGCAGCCAAACCGGGACAGGGGGAAACACCATATATTTT.

The V and J genes are TRBV7-2 and TRBJ2-3, with D perhaps being TRBD1 or TRBD2 (5 bases each). Germline values: CDR1 SGHTA, CDR2 FQGNSA. Trimming stripped 4 bases from V and 5 bases from J, with 16 bases between. The CDR3 length is 15 residues. The CDR3: CASSSAPGTGDTQYF. CDR3 DNA sequence: TGTGCCAGCAGCTCCGCTCCCGGGACCGGAGATACGCAGTATTTT.

This clone was observed a handful of times. The chain couples TRBV12-3 or TRBV12-4 to TRBJ1-4; D not certain. V dropped 6 bases and J dropped 7 bases, with 6 bases sitting between them. CDR3 length: 11 residues. CDR3 loop: CASRVSEKLFF. The CDR3 DNA follows: TGTGCCAGCAGGGTCAGTGAAAAACTGTTTTTT.

The genes are TRBV9 and TRBJ1-4; D is uncertain. CDR1 SGDLS and CDR2 YYNGEE come from the germline V gene. CDR3 length: 14 amino acids. The V gene lost 3 bases and the J gene lost 8 bases, with 14 bases spanning the gap. CDR3 coding DNA: TGTGCCAGCAGCGAGCGGGCAGAGGGCGAAAAACTGTTTTTT. Encoded protein: CASSERAEGEKLFF.

This rearrangement joins TRBV3-1 (or the pseudogene TRBV3-2) to TRBJ2-1, with 7 positions matching TRBD2. The CDR3 runs to 17 residues. V trimming: 1 base; J trimming: 0 bases; junction bases outside the gene matches: 6. Per germline, CDR1 LGHDT and CDR2 YNNKEL (reference sequence). The DNA for the CDR3 is TGTGCCAGCAGCCAAGCCCCAGCGGGGTACTCCTACAATGAGCAGTTCTTC. Amino acid sequence: CASSQAPAGYSYNEQFF.

The chain joins TRBV11-1 to TRBJ2-2; maybe TRBD2 (5 bases). CDR3 length: 14 residues. V was pared by 4 bases and J by 6 bases, with 12 bases between. Germline V gene sequence: CDR1 SGHAT, CDR2 FQDESV (reference sequence). CDR3 in DNA: TGTGCCAGCAGCTCGCGTCTAGCTCCCGGGGAGCTGTTTTTT. Its protein product is CASSSRLAPGELFF.

The chain combines TRBV18 with TRBJ2-5, with D hard to call. From germline, CDR1 is KGHSH and CDR2 LQKENI. Trimming took off 6 bases at V and 4 bases at J, with 9 bases between the two ends. CDR3 size: 12 residues. In DNA form, the CDR3 reads TGTGCCAGCTCCCCGGCAGGAGAGACCCAGTACTTC. Translating gives CASSPAGETQYF. Combining the CDR3 with reference TRBV18 and TRBJ2-5 gives the whole variable domain NAGVMQNPRHLVRRRGQEARLRCSPMKGHSHVYWYRQLPEEGLKFMVYLQKENIIDESGMPKERFSAEFPKEGPSILRIQQVVRGDSAAYFCASSPAGETQYFGPGTRLLVL.